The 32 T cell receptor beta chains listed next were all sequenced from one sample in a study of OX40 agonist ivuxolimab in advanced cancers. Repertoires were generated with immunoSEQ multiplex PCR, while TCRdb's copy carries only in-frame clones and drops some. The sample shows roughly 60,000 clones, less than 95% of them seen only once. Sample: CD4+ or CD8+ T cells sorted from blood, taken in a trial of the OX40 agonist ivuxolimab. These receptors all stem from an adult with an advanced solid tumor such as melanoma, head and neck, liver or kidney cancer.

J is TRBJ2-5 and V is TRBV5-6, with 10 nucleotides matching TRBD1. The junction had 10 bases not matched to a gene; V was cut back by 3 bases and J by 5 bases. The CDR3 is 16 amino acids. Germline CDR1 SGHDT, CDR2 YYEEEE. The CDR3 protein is CASSWTYGTGEETQYF. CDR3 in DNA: TGTGCCAGCAGCTGGACCTATGGGACAGGGGAGGAGACCCAGTACTTC. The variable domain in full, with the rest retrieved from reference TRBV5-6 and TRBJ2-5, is DAGVTQSPTHLIKTRGQQVTLRCSPKSGHDTVSWYQQALGQGPQFIFQYYEEEERQRGNFPDRFSGHQFPNYSSELNVNALLLGDSALYLCASSWTYGTGEETQYFGPGTRLLVL.

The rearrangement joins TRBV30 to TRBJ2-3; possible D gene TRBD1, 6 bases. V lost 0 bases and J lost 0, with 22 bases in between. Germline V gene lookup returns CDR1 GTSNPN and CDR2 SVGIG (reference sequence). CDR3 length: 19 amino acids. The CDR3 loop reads CAWSVLGLYWDTSTDTQYF. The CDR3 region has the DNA TGTGCCTGGAGTGTACTAGGTTTATATTGGGACACAAGCACAGATACGCAGTATTTT.

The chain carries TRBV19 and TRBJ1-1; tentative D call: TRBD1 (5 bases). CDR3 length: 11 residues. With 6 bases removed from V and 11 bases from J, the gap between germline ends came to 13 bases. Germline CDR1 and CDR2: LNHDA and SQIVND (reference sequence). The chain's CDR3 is CASRTRARAFF. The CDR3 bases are TGTGCCAGTAGGACCAGGGCGCGGGCTTTCTTT.

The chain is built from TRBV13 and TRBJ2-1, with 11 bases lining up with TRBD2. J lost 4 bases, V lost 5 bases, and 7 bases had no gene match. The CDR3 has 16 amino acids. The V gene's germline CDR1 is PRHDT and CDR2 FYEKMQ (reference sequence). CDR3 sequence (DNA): TGTGCCAGCAGCCCAATAGCGGGAGGGCCATACAATGAGCAGTTCTTC. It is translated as CASSPIAGGPYNEQFF.

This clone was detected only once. Here the CDR3 reads CASSLRQGSANEKLFF. DNA for the CDR3: TGCGCCAGCAGCTTGAGGCAGGGGTCGGCTAATGAAAAACTGTTTTTT. V and J are TRBV5-1 and TRBJ1-4; a possible D gene is TRBD1 (6 bases). The germline V gene has CDR1 SGHRS and CDR2 YFSETQ. This CDR3 has 16 amino acids. V was pared by 1 base and J by 3 bases, with 13 bases between.

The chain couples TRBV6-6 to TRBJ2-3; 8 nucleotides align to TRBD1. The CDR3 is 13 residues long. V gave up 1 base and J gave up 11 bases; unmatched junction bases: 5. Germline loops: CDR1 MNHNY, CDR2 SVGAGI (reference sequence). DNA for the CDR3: TGTGCCAGCAGTTACTTAACCGGGACAGGGCAGTATTTT. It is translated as CASSYLTGTGQYF.

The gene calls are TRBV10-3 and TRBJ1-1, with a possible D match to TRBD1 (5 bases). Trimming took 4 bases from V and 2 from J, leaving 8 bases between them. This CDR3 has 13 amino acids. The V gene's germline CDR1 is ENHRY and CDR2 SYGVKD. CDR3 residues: CAISGGGNTEAFF. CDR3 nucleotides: TGTGCCATCAGTGGGGGGGGAAACACTGAAGCTTTCTTT.

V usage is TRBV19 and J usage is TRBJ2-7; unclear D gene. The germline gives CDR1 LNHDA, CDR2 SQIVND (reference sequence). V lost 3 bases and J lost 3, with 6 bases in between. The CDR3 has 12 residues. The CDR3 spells CASSIGHYEQYF. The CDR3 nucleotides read TGTGCCAGTAGTATTGGCCACTACGAGCAGTACTTC.

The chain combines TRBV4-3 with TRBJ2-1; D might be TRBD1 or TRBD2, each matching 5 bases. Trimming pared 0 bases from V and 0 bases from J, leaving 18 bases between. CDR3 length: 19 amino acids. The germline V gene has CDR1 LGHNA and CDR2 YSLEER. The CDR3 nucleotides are TGCGCCAGCAGCCAAGATTGGTCCCCCGGGGCCAGCTCCTACAATGAGCAGTTCTTC. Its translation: CASSQDWSPGASSYNEQFF.

For the CDR3, the DNA is TGTGCCATCAGTGAAACCCCGCTAGCGGGAGGTTCGGGGGTTTACCAAGAGACCCAGTACTTC. It yields the protein CAISETPLAGGSGVYQETQYF. This chain links TRBV10-3 with TRBJ2-5; 11 bases align to TRBD2. Germline V gene data show CDR1 as ENHRY and CDR2 as SYGVKD. The V gene end was trimmed by 3 bases and the J gene end by 0 bases; junction bases not matched to a gene: 18. The CDR3 consists of 21 residues.

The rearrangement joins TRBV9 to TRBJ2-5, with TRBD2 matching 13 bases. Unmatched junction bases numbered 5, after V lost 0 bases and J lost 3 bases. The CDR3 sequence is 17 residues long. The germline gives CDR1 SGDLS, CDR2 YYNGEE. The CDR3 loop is CASSVEGLAGVEETQYF. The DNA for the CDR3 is TGTGCCAGCAGCGTAGAAGGACTAGCGGGAGTGGAAGAGACCCAGTACTTC.

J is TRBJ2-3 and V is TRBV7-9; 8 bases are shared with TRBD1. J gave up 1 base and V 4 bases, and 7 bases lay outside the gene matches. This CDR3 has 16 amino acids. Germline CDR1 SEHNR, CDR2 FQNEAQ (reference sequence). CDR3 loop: CASSSATGAGTDTQYF. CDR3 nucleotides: TGTGCCAGCAGCTCCGCGACAGGGGCCGGCACAGATACGCAGTATTTT.

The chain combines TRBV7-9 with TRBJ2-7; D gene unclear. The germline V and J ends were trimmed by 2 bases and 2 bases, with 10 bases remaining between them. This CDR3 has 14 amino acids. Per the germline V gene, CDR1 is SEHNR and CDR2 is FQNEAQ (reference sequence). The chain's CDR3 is CASSLQQETYEQYF. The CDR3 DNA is TGTGCCAGCAGCTTACAGCAGGAGACCTACGAGCAGTACTTC.

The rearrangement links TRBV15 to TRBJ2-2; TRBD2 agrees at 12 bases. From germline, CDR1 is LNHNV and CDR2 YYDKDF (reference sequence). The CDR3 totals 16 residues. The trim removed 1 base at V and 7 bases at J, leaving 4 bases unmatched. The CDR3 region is CATSRGLAGVIGELFF. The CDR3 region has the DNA TGTGCCACCAGCAGAGGACTAGCGGGAGTTATCGGGGAGCTGTTTTTT.

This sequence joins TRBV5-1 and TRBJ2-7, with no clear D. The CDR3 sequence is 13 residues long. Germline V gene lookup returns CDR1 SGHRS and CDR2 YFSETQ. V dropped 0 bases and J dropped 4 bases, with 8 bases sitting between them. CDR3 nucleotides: TGCGCCAGCAGCTTGGGTCAGATTTACGAGCAGTACTTC. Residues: CASSLGQIYEQYF.

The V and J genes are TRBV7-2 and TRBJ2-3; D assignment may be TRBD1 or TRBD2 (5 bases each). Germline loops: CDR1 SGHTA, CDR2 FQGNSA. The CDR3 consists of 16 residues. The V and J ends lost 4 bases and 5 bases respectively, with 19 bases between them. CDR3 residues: CASSSVSSGTGDTQYF. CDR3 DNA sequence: TGTGCCAGCAGCTCCGTGTCGTCGGGGACGGGAGATACGCAGTATTTT. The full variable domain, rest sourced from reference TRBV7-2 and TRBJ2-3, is GAGVSQSPSNKVTEKGKDVELRCDPISGHTALYWYRQSLGQGLEFLIYFQGNSAPDKSGLPSDRFSAERTGGSVSTLTIQRTQQEDSAVYLCASSSVSSGTGDTQYFGPGTRLTVL.

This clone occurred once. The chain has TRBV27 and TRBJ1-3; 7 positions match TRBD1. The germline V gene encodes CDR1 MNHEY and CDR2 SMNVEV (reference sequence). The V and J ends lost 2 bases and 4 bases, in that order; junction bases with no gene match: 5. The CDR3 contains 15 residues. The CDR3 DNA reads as TGTGCCAGCAGTTTAAGGGGGCGAGGAGGAAACACCATATATTTT. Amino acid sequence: CASSLRGRGGNTIYF.

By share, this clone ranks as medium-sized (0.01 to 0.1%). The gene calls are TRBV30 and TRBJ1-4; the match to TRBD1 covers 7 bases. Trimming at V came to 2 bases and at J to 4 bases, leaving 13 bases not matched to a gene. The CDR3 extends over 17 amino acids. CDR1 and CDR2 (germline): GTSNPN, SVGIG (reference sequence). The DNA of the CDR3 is TGTGCCTGGAGTCGAGACAGGGTTCCGGATGGTAATGAAAAACTGTTTTTT. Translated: CAWSRDRVPDGNEKLFF.

The CDR3 loop reads CASSVQGTPYEQYF. The DNA for the CDR3 is TGTGCCAGCAGTGTCCAGGGAACCCCCTACGAGCAGTACTTC. The chain is built from TRBV2 and TRBJ2-7; D perhaps matches TRBD1 (5 bases). V lost 4 bases to trimming and J lost 2 bases, with 12 bases between them. CDR1 SNHLY and CDR2 FYNNEI come from the germline V gene. The CDR3 consists of 14 residues. Together with reference TRBV2 and TRBJ2-7, the CDR3 gives the full variable domain: EPEVTQTPSHQVTQMGQEVILRCVPISNHLYFYWYRQILGQKVEFLVSFYNNEISEKSEIFDDQFSVERPDGSNFTLKIRSTKLEDSAMYFCASSVQGTPYEQYFGPGTRLTVT.

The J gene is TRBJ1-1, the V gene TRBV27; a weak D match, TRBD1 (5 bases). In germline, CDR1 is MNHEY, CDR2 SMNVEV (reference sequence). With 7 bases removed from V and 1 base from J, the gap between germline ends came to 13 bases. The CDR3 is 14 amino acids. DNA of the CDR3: TGTGCCAGCACCCCCGCAGGGCGGAACACTGAAGCTTTCTTT. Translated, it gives CASTPAGRNTEAFF.

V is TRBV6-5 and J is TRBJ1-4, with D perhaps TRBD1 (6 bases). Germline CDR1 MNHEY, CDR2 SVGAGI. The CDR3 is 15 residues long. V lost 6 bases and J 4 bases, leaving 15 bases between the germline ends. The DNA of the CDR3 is TGTGCCAGCAGGAGGGGGGGGACCTATAATGAAAAACTGTTTTTT. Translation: CASRRGGTYNEKLFF.

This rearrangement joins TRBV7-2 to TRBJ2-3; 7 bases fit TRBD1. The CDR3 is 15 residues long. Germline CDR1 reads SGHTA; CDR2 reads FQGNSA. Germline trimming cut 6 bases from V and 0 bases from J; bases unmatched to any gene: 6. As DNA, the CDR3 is TGTGCCAGCAGGATCGAGGGGGCTAGCACAGATACGCAGTATTTT. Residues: CASRIEGASTDTQYF.

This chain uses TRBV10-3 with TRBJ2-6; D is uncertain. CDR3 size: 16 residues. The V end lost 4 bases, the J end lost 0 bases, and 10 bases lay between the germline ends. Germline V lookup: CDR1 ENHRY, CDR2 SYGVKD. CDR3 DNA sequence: TGTGCCATCAGTGGCGCAGCACCCTCTGGGGCCAACGTCCTGACTTTC. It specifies CAISGAAPSGANVLTF.

The DNA for the CDR3 is TGCGCCAGCAGCCAAGACCTCCCCGGGACTACTCTCGGGGGGGAGCTGTTTTTT. Protein sequence: CASSQDLPGTTLGGELFF. The rearrangement uses TRBV4-3 and TRBJ2-2, with 7 bases fitting TRBD2. Per germline, CDR1 LGHNA and CDR2 YSLEER. This CDR3 contains 18 residues. The J segment lost 8 bases and the V segment lost 0 bases, leaving 15 bases of the junction unmatched.

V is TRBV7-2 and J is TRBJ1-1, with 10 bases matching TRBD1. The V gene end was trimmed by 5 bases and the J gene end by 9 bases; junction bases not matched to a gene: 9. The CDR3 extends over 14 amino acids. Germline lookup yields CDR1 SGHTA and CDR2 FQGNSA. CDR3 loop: CASSVSGTGVKAFF. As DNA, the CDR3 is TGTGCCAGCAGCGTCTCCGGGACAGGGGTCAAAGCTTTCTTT. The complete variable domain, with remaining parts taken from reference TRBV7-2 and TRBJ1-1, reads GAGVSQSPSNKVTEKGKDVELRCDPISGHTALYWYRQSLGQGLEFLIYFQGNSAPDKSGLPSDRFSAERTGGSVSTLTIQRTQQEDSAVYLCASSVSGTGVKAFFGQGTRLTVV.

For the CDR3, the DNA is TGTGCCAGTAGTACGTCCGTGACTAGCGGGAGCAAAGGCGGGGAGCTGTTTTTT. Its translation: CASSTSVTSGSKGGELFF. The J gene is TRBJ2-2, the V gene TRBV19; 12 nucleotides match TRBD2. The germline V gene has CDR1 LNHDA and CDR2 SQIVND (reference sequence). This CDR3 spans 18 amino acids. V lost 4 bases, J lost 7 bases, and 13 bases stayed unmatched.

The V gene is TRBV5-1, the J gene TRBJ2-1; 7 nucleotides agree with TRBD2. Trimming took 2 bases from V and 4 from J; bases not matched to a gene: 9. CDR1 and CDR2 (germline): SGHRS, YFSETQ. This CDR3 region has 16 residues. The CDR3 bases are TGCGCCAGCAGCTTCGGACGGACTAGGCAATACAATGAGCAGTTCTTC. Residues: CASSFGRTRQYNEQFF.

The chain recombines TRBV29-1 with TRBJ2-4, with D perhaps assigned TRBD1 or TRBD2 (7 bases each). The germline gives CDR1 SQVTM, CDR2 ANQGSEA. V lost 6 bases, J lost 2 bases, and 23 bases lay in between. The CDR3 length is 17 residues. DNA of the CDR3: TGCAGCGTCGAACGGATATGGGAGGGGGCGTCCAAAAACATTCAGTACTTC. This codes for CSVERIWEGASKNIQYF. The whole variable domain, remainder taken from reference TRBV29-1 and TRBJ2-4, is SAVISQKPSRDICQRGTSLTIQCQVDSQVTMMFWYRQQPGQSLTLIATANQGSEATYESGFVIDKFPISRPNLTFSTLTVSNMSPEDSSIYLCSVERIWEGASKNIQYFGAGTRLSVL.

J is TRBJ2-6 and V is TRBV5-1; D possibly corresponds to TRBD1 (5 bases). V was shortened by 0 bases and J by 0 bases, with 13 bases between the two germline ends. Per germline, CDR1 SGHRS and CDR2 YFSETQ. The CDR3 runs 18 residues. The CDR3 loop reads CASSLEEDIYSGANVLTF. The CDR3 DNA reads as TGCGCCAGCAGCTTGGAAGAGGACATTTACTCTGGGGCCAACGTCCTGACTTTC.

The chain's CDR3 is CASSAGQGGNYGYTF. In DNA form, the CDR3 reads TGTGCCAGCAGTGCCGGACAGGGGGGTAACTATGGCTACACCTTC. J is TRBJ1-2 and V is TRBV6-4; 10 bases are a match to TRBD1. There are 15 residues in the CDR3. J lost 1 base, V lost 4 bases, and 3 bases had no gene match. CDR1 is MRHNA and CDR2 is SNTAGT in the germline V gene.

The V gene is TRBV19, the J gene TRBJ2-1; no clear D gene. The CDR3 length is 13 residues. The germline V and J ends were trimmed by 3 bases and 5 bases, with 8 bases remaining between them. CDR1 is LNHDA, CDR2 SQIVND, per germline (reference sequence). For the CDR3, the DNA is TGTGCCAGTAGTATTACCCAGAACAATGAGCAGTTCTTC. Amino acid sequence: CASSITQNNEQFF. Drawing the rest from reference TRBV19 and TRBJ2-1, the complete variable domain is DGGITQSPKYLFRKEGQNVTLSCEQNLNHDAMYWYRQDPGQGLRLIYYSQIVNDFQKGDIAEGYSVSREKKESFPLTVTSAQKNPTAFYLCASSITQNNEQFFGPGTRLTVL.

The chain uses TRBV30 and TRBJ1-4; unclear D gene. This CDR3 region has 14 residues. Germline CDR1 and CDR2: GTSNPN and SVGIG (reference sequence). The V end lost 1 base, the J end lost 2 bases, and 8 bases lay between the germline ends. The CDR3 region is CAWSGASTNEKLFF. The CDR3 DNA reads TGTGCCTGGAGTGGGGCCAGCACTAATGAAAAACTGTTTTTT.